This TCR beta chain is from a study of blood T cell repertoires in COVID-19. Study details: Material from acute and convalescent COVID-19 was sourced from the United States, Italy and Spain. T cells, B-cell-depleted T cells, or PBMCs provided the cDNA or gDNA that served as material.

V dropped 4 bases and J dropped 0 bases, with 14 bases sitting between them. This CDR3 comprises 16 residues. Germline V gives CDR1 SGHRS, CDR2 YFSETQ. How the authors handled the data: For nucleated cells, counts were estimated from reference gene primer amplification. Clones were sequenced by immunoSEQ multiplex PCR, and TCRdb holds only the in-frame ones, with some missing. The D gene and trimming were derived from the DNA, and the V and J assignments and clone size from that table. The top ten clones hold approximately 1% of a sample with more than 25,000 clones, about 90% of them seen once. Sample: peripheral blood. The clonotype comes from a man between 65 and 85 years old with active or convalescent COVID-19. This chain uses TRBV5-1 with TRBJ2-1, with D possibly matching TRBD1 (5 bases). CDR3 sequence: CASSAGPTVSYNEQFF. In nucleotides, the CDR3 is TGCGCCAGCAGCGCTGGACCGACAGTCTCCTACAATGAGCAGTTCTTC.